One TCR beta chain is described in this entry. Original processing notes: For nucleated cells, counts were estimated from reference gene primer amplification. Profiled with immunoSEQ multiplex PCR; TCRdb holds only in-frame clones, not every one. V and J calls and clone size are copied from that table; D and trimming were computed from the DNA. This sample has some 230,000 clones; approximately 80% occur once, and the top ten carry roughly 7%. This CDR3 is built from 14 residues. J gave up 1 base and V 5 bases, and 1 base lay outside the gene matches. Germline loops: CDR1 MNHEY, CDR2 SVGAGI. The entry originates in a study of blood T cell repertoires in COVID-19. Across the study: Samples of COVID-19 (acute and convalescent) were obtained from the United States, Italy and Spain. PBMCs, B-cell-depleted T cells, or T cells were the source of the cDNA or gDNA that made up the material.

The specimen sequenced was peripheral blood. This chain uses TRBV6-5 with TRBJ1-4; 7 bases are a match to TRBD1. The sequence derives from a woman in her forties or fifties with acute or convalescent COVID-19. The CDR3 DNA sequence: TGTGCCAGCAGTAGGGGGCTAACTAATGAAAAACTGTTTTTT. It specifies CASSRGLTNEKLFF.